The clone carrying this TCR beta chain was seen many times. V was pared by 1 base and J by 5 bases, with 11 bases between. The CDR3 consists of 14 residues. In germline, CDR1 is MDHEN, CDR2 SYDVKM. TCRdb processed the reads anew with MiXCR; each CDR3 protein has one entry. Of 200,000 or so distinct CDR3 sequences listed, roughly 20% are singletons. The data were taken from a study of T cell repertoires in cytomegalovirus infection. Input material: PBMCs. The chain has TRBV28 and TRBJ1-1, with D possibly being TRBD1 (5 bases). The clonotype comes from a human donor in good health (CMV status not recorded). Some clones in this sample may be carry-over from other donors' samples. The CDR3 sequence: CASSLYGRGTEAFF. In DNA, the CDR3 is TGTGCCAGCAGTTTATACGGGAGGGGAACTGAAGCTTTCTTT.